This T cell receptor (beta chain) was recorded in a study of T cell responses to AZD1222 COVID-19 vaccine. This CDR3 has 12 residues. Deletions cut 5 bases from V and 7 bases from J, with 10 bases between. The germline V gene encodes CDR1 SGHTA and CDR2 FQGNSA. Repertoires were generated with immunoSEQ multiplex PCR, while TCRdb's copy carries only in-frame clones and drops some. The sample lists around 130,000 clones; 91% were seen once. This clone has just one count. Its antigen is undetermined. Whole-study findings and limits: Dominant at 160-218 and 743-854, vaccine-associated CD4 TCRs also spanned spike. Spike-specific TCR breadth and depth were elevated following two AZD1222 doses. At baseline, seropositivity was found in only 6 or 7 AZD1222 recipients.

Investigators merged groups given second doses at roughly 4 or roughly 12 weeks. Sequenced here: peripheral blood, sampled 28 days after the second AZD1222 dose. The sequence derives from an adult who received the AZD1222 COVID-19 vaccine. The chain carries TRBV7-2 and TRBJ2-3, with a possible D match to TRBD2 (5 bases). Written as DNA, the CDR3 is TGTGCCAGCAGCCCTAGCCTAAATACGCAGTATTTT. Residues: CASSPSLNTQYF.